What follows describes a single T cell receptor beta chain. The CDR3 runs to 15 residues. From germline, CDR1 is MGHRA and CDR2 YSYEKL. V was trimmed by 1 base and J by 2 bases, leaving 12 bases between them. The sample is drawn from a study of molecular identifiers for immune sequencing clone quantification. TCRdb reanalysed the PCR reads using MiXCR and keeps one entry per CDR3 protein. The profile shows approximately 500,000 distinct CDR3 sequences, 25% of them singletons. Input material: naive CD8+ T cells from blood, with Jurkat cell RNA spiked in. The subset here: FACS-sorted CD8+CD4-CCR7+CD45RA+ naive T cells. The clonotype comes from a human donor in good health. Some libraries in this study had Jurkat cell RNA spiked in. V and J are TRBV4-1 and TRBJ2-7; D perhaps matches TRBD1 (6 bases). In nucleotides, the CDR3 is TGCGCCAGCAGCCAAGCCCAAGACAGGCCCTACGAGCAGTACTTC. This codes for CASSQAQDRPYEQYF.